This TCR beta chain was identified during a study of CD8 T cells in ankylosing spondylitis. A quantitative 5'-RACE method, one with molecular barcodes, was used to make TCR beta libraries. TCRdb reprocessed the 5' RACE reads with MiXCR, giving one entry per CDR3 protein. This sample has 200,000 or so distinct CDR3 sequences, with 15% to 20% found just once. With respect to this clonotype: Its cognate antigen is unknown.

Study findings and constraints: What appeared characteristic of ankylosing spondylitis blood was a TCR beta motif of fewer than ten highly homologous variants. Clones tied to disease were said to be significantly enriched in matched ankylosing spondylitis synovial fluid.

V was clipped by 7 bases and J by 5 bases, with 11 bases between them. This CDR3 contains 11 residues. The germline gives CDR1 DFQATT, CDR2 SNEGSKA (reference sequence). The rearrangement joins TRBV20-1 to TRBJ1-1, with a possible D match to TRBD1 (5 bases). Sequenced sample: blood, either unsorted or a sorted T cell fraction (not recorded which). This sequence was found in a male donor under 35 with ankylosing spondylitis or in good health (not recorded which). The CDR3 nucleotides read TGCAGTGTTGGGGGGTTGACTGAAGCTTTCTTT. Translated, it gives CSVGGLTEAFF.